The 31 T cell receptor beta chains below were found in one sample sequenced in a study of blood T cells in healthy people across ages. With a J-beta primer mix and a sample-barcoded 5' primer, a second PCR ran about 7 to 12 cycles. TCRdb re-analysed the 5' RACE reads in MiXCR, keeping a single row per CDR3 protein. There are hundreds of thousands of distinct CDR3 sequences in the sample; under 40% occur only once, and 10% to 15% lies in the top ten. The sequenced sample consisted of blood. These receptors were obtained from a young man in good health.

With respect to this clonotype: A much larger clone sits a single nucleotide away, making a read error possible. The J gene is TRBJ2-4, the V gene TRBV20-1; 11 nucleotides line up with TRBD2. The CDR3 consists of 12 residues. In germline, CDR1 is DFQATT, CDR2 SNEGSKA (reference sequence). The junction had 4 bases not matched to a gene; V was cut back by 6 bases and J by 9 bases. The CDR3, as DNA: TGCAGTGCGTCCGGGACTAGCGGCATTCAGTACTTC. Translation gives CSASGTSGIQYF.

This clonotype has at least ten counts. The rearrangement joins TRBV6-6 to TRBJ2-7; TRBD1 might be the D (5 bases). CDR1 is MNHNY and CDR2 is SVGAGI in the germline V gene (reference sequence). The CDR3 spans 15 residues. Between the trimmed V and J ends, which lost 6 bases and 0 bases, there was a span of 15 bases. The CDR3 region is CASRALGQDSYEQYF. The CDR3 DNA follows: TGTGCCAGCAGAGCCCTGGGGCAGGACTCCTACGAGCAGTACTTC.

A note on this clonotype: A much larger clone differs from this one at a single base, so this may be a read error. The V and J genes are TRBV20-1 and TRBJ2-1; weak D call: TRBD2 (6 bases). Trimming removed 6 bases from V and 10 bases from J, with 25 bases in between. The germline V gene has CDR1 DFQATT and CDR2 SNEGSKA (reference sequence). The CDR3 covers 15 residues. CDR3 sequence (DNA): TGCAGTGCGACCGATTCTAGCGCTACCTCCTACGAGCAGTTCTTC. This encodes CSATDSSATSYEQFF.

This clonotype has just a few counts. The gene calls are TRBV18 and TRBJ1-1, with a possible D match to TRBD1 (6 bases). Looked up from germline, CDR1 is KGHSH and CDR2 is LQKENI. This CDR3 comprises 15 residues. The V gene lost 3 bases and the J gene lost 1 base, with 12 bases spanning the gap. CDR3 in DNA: TGTGCCAGCTCACCGAGGGACACCTCGAACACTGAAGCTTTCTTT. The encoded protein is CASSPRDTSNTEAFF.

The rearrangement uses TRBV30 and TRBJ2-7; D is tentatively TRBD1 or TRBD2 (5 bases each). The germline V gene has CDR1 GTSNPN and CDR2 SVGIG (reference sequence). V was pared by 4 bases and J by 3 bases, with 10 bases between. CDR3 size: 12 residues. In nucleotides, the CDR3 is TGTGCCTGGACTCTGGGGGACTACGAGCAGTACTTC. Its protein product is CAWTLGDYEQYF.

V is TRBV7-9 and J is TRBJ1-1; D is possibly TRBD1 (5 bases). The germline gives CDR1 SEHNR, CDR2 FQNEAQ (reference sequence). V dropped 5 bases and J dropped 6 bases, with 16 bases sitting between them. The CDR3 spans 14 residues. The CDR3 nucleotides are TGTGCCAGCAGCGCCACCAGCGGGGGTCCTGAAGCTTTCTTT. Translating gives CASSATSGGPEAFF.

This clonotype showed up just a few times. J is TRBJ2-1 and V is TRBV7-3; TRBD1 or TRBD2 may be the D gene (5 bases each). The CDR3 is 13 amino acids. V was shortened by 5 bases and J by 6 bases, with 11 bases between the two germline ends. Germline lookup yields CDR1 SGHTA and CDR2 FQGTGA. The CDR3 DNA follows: TGTGCCAGCAGCACGGGACCTAGCAATGAGCAGTTCTTC. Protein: CASSTGPSNEQFF.

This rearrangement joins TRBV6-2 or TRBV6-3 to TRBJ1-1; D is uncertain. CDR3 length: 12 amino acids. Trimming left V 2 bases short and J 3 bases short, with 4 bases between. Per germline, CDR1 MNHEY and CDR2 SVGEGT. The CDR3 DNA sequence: TGTGCCAGCAGTTACGGGTACACTGAAGCTTTCTTT. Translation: CASSYGYTEAFF.

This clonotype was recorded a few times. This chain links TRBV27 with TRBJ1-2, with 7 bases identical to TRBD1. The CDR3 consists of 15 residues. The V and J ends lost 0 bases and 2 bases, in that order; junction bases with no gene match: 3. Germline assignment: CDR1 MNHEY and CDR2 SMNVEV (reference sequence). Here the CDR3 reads CASSLSSGGNYGYTF. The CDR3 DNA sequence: TGTGCCAGCAGTTTATCGTCAGGGGGAAACTATGGCTACACCTTC.

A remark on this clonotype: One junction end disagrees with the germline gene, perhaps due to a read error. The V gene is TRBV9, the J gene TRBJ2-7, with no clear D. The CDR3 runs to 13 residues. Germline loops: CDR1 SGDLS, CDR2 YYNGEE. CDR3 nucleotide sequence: TGTCCCAGCAGCGTAGGAAATCCCGACGAGCAGTACTTC. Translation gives CPSSVGNPDEQYF.

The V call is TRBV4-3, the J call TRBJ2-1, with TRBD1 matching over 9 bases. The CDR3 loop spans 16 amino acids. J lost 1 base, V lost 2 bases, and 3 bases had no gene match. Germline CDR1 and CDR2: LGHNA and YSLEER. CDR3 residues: CASSQRDRASYNEQFF. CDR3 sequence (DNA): TGCGCCAGCAGCCAAAGGGACAGGGCTTCCTACAATGAGCAGTTCTTC.

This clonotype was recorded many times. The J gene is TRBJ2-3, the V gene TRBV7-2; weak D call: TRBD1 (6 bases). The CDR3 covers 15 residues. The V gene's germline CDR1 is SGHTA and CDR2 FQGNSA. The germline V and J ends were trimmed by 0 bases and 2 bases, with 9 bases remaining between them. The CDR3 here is CASSLAGAVTDTQYF. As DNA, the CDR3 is TGTGCCAGCAGCTTAGCGGGGGCTGTCACAGATACGCAGTATTTT.

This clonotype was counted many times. CDR3 coding DNA: TGTGCCAGCAGTTCCTGGACAGTCGGGGCCAACGTCCTGACTTTC. It yields the protein CASSSWTVGANVLTF. The chain employs TRBV12-3 or TRBV12-4 and TRBJ2-6, with D maybe TRBD1 (6 bases). Between the trimmed V and J ends, which lost 4 bases and 4 bases, there was a span of 11 bases. This CDR3 contains 15 residues.

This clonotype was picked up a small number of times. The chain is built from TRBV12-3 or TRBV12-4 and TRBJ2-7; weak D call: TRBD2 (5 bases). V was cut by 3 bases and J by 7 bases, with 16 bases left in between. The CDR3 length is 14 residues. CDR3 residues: CASSFRDINDEQYF. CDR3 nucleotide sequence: TGTGCCAGCAGTTTTCGGGATATTAATGATGAGCAGTACTTC.

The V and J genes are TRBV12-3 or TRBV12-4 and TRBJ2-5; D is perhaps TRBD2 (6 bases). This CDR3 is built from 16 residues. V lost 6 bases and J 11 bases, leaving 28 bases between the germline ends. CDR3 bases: TGTGCCAGCAGCCCCCCGCGGGGAGTTAGCTGGAATGAGCAGTACTTC. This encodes CASSPPRGVSWNEQYF.

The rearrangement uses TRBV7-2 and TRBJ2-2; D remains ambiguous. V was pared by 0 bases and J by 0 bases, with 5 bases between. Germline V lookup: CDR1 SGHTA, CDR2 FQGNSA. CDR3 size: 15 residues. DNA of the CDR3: TGTGCCAGCAGCTTAGCCGAGGCGAACACCGGGGAGCTGTTTTTT. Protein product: CASSLAEANTGELFF.

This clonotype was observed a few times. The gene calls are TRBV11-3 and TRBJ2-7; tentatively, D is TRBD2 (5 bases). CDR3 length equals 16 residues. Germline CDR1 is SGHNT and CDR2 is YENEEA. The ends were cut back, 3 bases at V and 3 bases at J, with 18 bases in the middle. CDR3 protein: CASSFGNEGLVYEQYF. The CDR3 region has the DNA TGTGCCAGCAGCTTTGGTAACGAGGGTCTCGTCTACGAGCAGTACTTC.

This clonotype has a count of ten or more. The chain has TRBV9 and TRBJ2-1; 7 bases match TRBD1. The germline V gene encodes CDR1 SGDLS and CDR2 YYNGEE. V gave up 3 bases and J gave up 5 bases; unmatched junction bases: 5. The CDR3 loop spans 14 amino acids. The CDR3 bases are TGTGCCAGCAGCGCCTGGACAGGTCACAATGAGCAGTTCTTC. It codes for CASSAWTGHNEQFF.

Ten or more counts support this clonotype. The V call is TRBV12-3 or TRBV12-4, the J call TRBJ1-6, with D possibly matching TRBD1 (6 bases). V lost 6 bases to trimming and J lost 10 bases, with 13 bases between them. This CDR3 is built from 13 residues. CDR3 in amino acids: CASSLGGGSPLHF. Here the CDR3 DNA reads TGTGCCAGCAGCCTAGGGGGGGGATCACCCCTCCACTTT.

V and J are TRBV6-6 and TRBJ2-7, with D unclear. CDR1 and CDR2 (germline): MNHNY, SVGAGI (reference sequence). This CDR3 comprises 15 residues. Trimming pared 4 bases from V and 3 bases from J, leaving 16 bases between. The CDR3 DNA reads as TGTGCCAGCAGTTCCTCCGGGCCCCAGGACTACGAGCAGTACTTC. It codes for CASSSSGPQDYEQYF.

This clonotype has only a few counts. The chain's CDR3 is CASSQGLAAFTPTGTDTQYF. CDR3 bases: TGCGCCAGCAGCCAAGGGTTAGCCGCATTCACCCCCACTGGCACAGATACGCAGTATTTT. The J gene is TRBJ2-3, the V gene TRBV4-3; D gene uncertain. The V and J ends lost 1 base and 1 base respectively, with 24 bases between them. Per the germline V gene, CDR1 is LGHNA and CDR2 is YSLEER. The length of the CDR3 is 20 residues.

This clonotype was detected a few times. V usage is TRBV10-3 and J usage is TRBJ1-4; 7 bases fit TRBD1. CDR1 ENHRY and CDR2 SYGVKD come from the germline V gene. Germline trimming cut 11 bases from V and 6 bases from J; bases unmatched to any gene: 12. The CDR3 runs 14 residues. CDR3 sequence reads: CAARGGGLDEKLFF. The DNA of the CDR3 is TGTGCCGCCAGGGGAGGGGGCCTTGATGAAAAACTGTTTTTT.

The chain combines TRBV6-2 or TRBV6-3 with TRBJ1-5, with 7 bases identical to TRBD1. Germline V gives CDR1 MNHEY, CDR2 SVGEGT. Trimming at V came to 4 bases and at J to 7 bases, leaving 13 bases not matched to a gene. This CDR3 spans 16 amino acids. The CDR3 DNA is TGTGCCAGCAGTTTACACCGGGACAGAGGGAGACAGCCCCAGCATTTT. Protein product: CASSLHRDRGRQPQHF.

The CDR3 here is CAIASAGASNEQFF. CDR3 nucleotides: TGTGCCATTGCCTCAGCGGGGGCGTCCAATGAGCAGTTCTTC. V is TRBV10-3 and J is TRBJ2-1; 8 bases map to TRBD2. The CDR3 has 14 amino acids. Per germline, CDR1 ENHRY and CDR2 SYGVKD. V lost 9 bases, J lost 6 bases, and 10 bases stayed unmatched.

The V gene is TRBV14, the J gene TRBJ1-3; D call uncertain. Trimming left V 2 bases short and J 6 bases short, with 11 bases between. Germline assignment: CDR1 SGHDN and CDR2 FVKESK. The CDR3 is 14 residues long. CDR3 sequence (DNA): TGTGCCAGCAGCCAATGGGGAAACACAAACACCATATATTTT. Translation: CASSQWGNTNTIYF.

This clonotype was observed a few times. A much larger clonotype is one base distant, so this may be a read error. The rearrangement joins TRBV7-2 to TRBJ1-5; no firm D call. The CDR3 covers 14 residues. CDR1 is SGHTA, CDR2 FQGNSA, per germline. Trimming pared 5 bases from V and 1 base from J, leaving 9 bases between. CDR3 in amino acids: CASSASFSNQPQHF. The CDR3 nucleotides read TGTGCCAGCAGCGCGTCCTTCAGCAATCAGCCCCAGCATTTT.

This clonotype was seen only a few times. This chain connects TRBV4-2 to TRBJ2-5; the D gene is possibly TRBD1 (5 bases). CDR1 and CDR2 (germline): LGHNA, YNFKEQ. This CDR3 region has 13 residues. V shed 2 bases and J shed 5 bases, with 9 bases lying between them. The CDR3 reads CASSQQGSETQYF. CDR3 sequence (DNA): TGTGCCAGCAGCCAACAGGGCTCCGAGACCCAGTACTTC.

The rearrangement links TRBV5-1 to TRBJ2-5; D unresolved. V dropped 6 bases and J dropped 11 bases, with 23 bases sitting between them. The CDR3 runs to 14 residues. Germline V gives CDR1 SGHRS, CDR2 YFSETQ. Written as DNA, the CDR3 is TGCGCCAGCACCGTTGGAACAGCAGCAGGTGAGCAGTACTTC. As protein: CASTVGTAAGEQYF.

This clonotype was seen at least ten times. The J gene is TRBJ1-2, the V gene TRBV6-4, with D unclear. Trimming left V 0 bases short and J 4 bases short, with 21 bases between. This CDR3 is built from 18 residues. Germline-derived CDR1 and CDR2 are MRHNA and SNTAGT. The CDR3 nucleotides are TGTGCCAGCAGTGACTCAGATCCTAGAACTGGGCTGGGCTATGGCTACACCTTC. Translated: CASSDSDPRTGLGYGYTF.

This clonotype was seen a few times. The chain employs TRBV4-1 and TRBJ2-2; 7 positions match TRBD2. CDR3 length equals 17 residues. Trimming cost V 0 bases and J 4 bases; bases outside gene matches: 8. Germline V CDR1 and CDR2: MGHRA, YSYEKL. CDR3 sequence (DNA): TGCGCCAGCAGCCAAGAGGGGGGGGTTGGAGTCACCGGGGAGCTGTTTTTT. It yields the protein CASSQEGGVGVTGELFF.

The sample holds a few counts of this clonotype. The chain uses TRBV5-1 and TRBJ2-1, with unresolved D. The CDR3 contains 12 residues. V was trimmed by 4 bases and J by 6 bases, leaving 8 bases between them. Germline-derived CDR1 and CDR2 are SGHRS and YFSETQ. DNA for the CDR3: TGCGCCAGCAGCACCGATCTCAATGAGCAGTTCTTC. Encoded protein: CASSTDLNEQFF.